A selection of T cell receptor beta chains follows, all from one sample in a study of blood T cell repertoires in COVID-19. The protocol was immunoSEQ multiplex PCR, while the TCRdb copy is restricted to in-frame clones and leaves out a portion. The data hold 200,000 to 250,000 clones, with more than 70% observed a single time. Sequenced input: peripheral blood. All receptors derive from a man aged 50-60 years with active or convalescent COVID-19. The CDR3 runs from the conserved cysteine through the conserved F or W. D genes are given only for firm matches. Clone size is given for some rows only: seen once, a few or many times, or a class if the clone is expanded.

D	length	J	V	size	CDR3	DNA
NA	12	TRBJ1-2	TRBV5-1	NA	CASSSGGPGYTF	TGCGCCAGCAGCAGTGGAGGGCCCGGCTACACCTTC
TRBD2	19	TRBJ2-3	TRBV7-2	NA	CASSSYGLAGGLSTDTQYF	TGTGCCAGCAGCTCCTACGGACTAGCGGGGGGGTTAAGCACAGATACGCAGTATTTT
NA	17	TRBJ1-3	TRBV30	few	CAWSVSHRRSSGNTIYF	TGTGCCTGGAGTGTATCCCACCGAAGGAGCTCTGGAAACACCATATATTTT
NA	14	TRBJ1-5	TRBV19	NA	CASTIRGRGQPQHF	TGTGCCAGTACTATCAGAGGAAGGGGCCAGCCCCAGCATTTT
TRBD1	20	TRBJ1-3	TRBV28	once	CASSHSPGTVTNLVGDTIYF	TGTGCCAGCAGTCACTCGCCCGGGACAGTCACGAACCTCGTAGGGGACACCATATATTTT
NA	11	TRBJ1-1	TRBV30	NA	CAWKGITEAFF	TGTGCCTGGAAGGGGATCACTGAAGCTTTCTTT
NA	15	TRBJ2-7	TRBV23-1	NA	CASSHRRTRGYEQYF	TGCGCCAGCAGTCATCGACGGACCCGGGGGTACGAGCAGTACTTC
TRBD2	16	TRBJ2-5	TRBV7-2	once	CASSLSARGGQETQYF	TGTGCCAGCAGCTTATCTGCGCGGGGGGGCCAAGAGACCCAGTACTTC
NA	14	TRBJ1-2	TRBV4-1	NA	CASSQNPGRNGYTF	TGCGCCAGCAGCCAAAACCCGGGTAGAAATGGCTACACCTTC
TRBD1	14	TRBJ2-1	TRBV14	NA	CASSQRGRLSEQFF	TGTGCCAGCAGCCAAAGGGGGCGTCTGTCTGAGCAGTTCTTC
NA	11	TRBJ1-2	TRBV11-2	NA	CASSQVGGYTF	TGTGCCAGCAGCCAAGTCGGTGGCTACACCTTC
TRBD1	15	TRBJ1-1	TRBV5-1	NA	CASSFRGQSNTEAFF	TGCGCCAGCAGCTTCCGGGGACAGTCGAACACTGAAGCTTTCTTT
NA	13	TRBJ1-1	TRBV30	NA	CAWSVQVNTEAFF	TGTGCCTGGAGTGTACAGGTGAACACTGAAGCTTTCTTT
NA	14	TRBJ1-4	TRBV28	NA	CASHLGGPNEKLFF	TGTGCCAGCCATTTGGGGGGGCCTAATGAAAAACTGTTTTTT
NA	17	TRBJ2-7	TRBV6-2/TRBV6-3	NA	CASSSPFSGESSYEQYF	TGTGCCAGCAGTTCTCCGTTTAGCGGCGAAAGCTCCTACGAGCAGTACTTC
NA	13	TRBJ2-5	TRBV6-5	NA	CASRAPGVETQYF	TGTGCCAGCCGGGCCCCGGGGGTGGAGACCCAGTACTTC
NA	11	TRBJ2-1	TRBV28	NA	CASNIRGEQFF	TGTGCCAGCAACATCCGCGGTGAGCAGTTCTTC
TRBD1	17	TRBJ1-3	TRBV3-1/TRBV3-2	few	CASSRTGRGISGNTIYF	TGTGCCAGCAGCCGGACAGGGAGAGGGATCTCTGGAAACACCATATATTTT
TRBD1	15	TRBJ1-2	TRBV6-1	NA	CASSEMAGGGYGYTF	TGTGCCAGCAGTGAAATGGCAGGGGGCGGCTATGGCTACACCTTC
NA	13	TRBJ2-5	TRBV18	NA	CASSGLLRETQYF	TGTGCCAGCTCAGGGCTATTAAGAGAGACCCAGTACTTC
NA	14	TRBJ1-5	TRBV6-1	NA	CASSTAGGGQPQHF	TGTGCCAGCAGCACGGCCGGGGGGGGACAGCCCCAGCATTTT
NA	12	TRBJ2-7	TRBV7-8	NA	CASSLGVYEQYF	TGTGCCAGCAGCTTAGGAGTCTACGAGCAGTACTTC
NA	13	TRBJ2-1	TRBV7-7	NA	CASSLRGGDEQFF	TGTGCTAGCAGCTTAAGGGGGGGGGATGAGCAGTTCTTC
NA	13	TRBJ1-1	TRBV6-1	NA	CASSEPEAYGAFF	TGTGCCAGCAGTGAACCAGAGGCGTACGGAGCTTTCTTT
TRBD1	13	TRBJ2-7	TRBV6-5	NA	CASTGTGLNEQYF	TGTGCCAGCACGGGGACAGGGTTGAACGAGCAGTACTTC
TRBD1	14	TRBJ1-5	TRBV4-1	NA	CASRRQGANQPQHF	TGCGCCAGCAGAAGACAGGGGGCGAACCAGCCCCAGCATTTT
NA	14	TRBJ2-7	TRBV4-2	NA	CASSHSSNPYEQYF	TGTGCCAGCAGCCATTCTAGCAATCCCTACGAGCAGTACTTC
TRBD2	17	TRBJ2-3	TRBV24-1	NA	CATSDPRTSGTLDTQYF	TGTGCCACCAGTGATCCAAGGACTAGCGGGACCCTAGATACGCAGTATTTT
NA	13	TRBJ1-3	TRBV9	NA	CASSDSPGNTIYF	TGTGCCAGCAGCGACAGTCCTGGAAACACCATATATTTT
TRBD1	15	TRBJ1-1	TRBV24-1	NA	CATSRAGGENTEAFF	TGTGCCACCTCACGGGCAGGGGGCGAGAACACTGAAGCTTTCTTT
TRBD1	17	TRBJ2-3	TRBV19	NA	CAKTPHIGTVHRDTQYF	TGTGCTAAAACACCTCATATAGGGACAGTCCACAGAGATACGCAGTATTTT
NA	17	TRBJ2-6	TRBV9	NA	CASSAVPRSSGANVLTF	TGTGCCAGCAGCGCCGTGCCCCGTAGCTCTGGGGCCAACGTCCTGACTTTC
NA	13	TRBJ1-2	TRBV5-1	NA	CASSLESLGGYTF	TGCGCCAGCAGCTTGGAGTCCCTAGGTGGCTACACCTTC
TRBD1	14	TRBJ1-1	TRBV9	NA	CASSVEGTGDEAFF	TGTGCCAGCAGCGTAGAGGGGACAGGGGATGAAGCTTTCTTT